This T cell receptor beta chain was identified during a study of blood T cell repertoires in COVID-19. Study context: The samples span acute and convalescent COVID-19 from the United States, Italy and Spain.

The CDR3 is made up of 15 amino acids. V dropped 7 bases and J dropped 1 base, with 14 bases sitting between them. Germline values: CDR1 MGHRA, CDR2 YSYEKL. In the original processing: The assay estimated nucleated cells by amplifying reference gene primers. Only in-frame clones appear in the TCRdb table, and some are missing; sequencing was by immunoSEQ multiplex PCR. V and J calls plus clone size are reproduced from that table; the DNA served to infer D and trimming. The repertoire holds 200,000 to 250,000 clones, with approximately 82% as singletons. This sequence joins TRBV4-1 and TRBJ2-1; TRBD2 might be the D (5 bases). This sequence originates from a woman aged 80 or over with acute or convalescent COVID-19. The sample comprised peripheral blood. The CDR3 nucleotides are TGCGCCAGCACCAAACGGGCGGGTTCCTACAATGAGCAGTTCTTC. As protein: CASTKRAGSYNEQFF.